In its sample, the clone carrying this TCR beta chain ranks as large (0.1 to 1%). This entry belongs to a study of blood T cell repertoires in COVID-19. TCRdb's table, derived via immunoSEQ multiplex PCR, lists solely in-frame clones and lacks some. Here the sample spans 3,900 or so clones, 89% being singletons. Trimming took 5 bases from V and 0 from J, leaving 20 bases between them. CDR3 length equals 18 residues. Per the germline V gene, CDR1 is SGHVS and CDR2 is FNYEAQ. This receptor was identified in a woman aged 65 to 85 with active COVID-19. The sample was peripheral blood. The chain carries TRBV7-6 and TRBJ1-3, with D possibly being TRBD1 (5 bases). CDR3 loop: CASSLLPKTALSGNTIYF. The CDR3 coding sequence is TGTGCCAGCAGCCTCCTTCCGAAGACAGCCCTCTCTGGAAACACCATATATTTT.